The 21 T cell receptor beta chains below come from one sample, sequenced in a study of PD-L1 blockade in urothelial cancer. The time point: peripheral blood 6 weeks after treatment start. Produced via immunoSEQ multiplex PCR; TCRdb's table is partial and in-frame only. The table lists approximately 120,000 clones, roughly 83% of them singletons. Sequencing used PBMCs, obtained around atezolizumab (anti-PD-L1) treatment. The receptors shown here come from a man aged 50 to 59 with urothelial cancer.

In DNA, the CDR3 is TGTGCCAGCACTCCCGGCGGGGGGAGCACAGATACGCAGTATTTT. Its translation: CASTPGGGSTDTQYF. The chain couples TRBV28 to TRBJ2-3; TRBD2 matches 8 bases. Per the germline V gene, CDR1 is MDHEN and CDR2 is SYDVKM. J gave up 0 bases and V 7 bases, and 6 bases lay outside the gene matches. The CDR3 length is 15 residues. The entire variable domain, with the rest obtained from reference TRBV28 and TRBJ2-3, is as follows: DVKVTQSSRYLVKRTGEKVFLECVQDMDHENMFWYRQDPGLGLRLIYFSYDVKMKEKGDIPEGYSVSREKKERFSLILESASTNQTSMYLCASTPGGGSTDTQYFGPGTRLTVL.

This clone was detected once. V gene TRBV21-1 combines with J gene TRBJ2-5; the D call in the table, TRBD2, was not verified against the DNA. TRBV21-1 is a documented pseudogene. The CDR3 extends over 17 amino acids. DNA of the CDR3: TGTGCCAGCAGCAAAAAGGAGCTAGCGGCCAAGGAAGAGACCCAGTACTTC. The encoded protein is CASSKKELAAKEETQYF.

The chain is built from TRBV6-5 and TRBJ2-7; possible D gene TRBD2, 6 bases. Trimming removed 4 bases from V and 7 bases from J, with 20 bases in between. The CDR3 runs to 15 residues. Germline loops: CDR1 MNHEY, CDR2 SVGAGI. Written as DNA, the CDR3 is TGTGCCAGCAGTTCCGAGGGGACTTCGGGCCTAGAGCAGTACTTC. Its translation is CASSSEGTSGLEQYF.

The chain has TRBV6-1 and TRBJ1-2, with 7 bases identical to TRBD1. V lost 4 bases, J lost 0 bases, and 5 bases stayed unmatched. The CDR3 is 15 amino acids. CDR1 and CDR2 from the germline V gene are MNHNS and SASEGT. CDR3 DNA: TGTGCCAGCAGTGCGCCGGGACAGACTAACTATGGCTACACCTTC. It encodes CASSAPGQTNYGYTF.

This sequence joins TRBV18 and TRBJ1-2; D gene unclear. Trimming shortened V by 1 base and J by 0 bases, and 9 bases separated the two germline ends. The CDR3 length is 15 residues. Germline CDR1 is KGHSH and CDR2 is LQKENI. CDR3 sequence: CASSPLPGTNYGYTF. The CDR3 DNA is TGTGCCAGCTCACCACTCCCGGGAACTAACTATGGCTACACCTTC.

This rearrangement joins TRBV29-1 to TRBJ1-2, with D possibly TRBD1 on 6 matching bases. Germline V CDR1 and CDR2: SQVTM, ANQGSEA. Trimming took off 6 bases at V and 8 bases at J, with 22 bases between the two ends. This CDR3 region has 14 residues. CDR3 region: CSVGGGNRGRGYTF. CDR3 DNA sequence: TGCAGCGTCGGGGGGGGGAATCGGGGGCGAGGCTACACCTTC.

This chain links TRBV28 with TRBJ2-7; a possible D gene is TRBD1 (6 bases). Germline V lookup: CDR1 MDHEN, CDR2 SYDVKM. The CDR3 runs 15 residues. The ends were cut back, 5 bases at V and 3 bases at J, with 17 bases in the middle. Here the CDR3 reads CASSATGSLLYEQYF. CDR3 bases: TGTGCCAGCAGTGCTACAGGGTCTCTCCTCTACGAGCAGTACTTC.

About this clone: The junction and the germline gene differ at one end; a read error may be behind it. CDR3 in DNA: TGTGCCAGCAGTATTCACAGGACCACCTACGAGCGGTACTTC. This encodes CASSIHRTTYERYF. The chain employs TRBV6-5 and TRBJ2-7; D is perhaps TRBD1 (5 bases). This CDR3 spans 14 amino acids. Germline lookup yields CDR1 MNHEY and CDR2 SVGAGI.

The V and J genes are TRBV5-6 and TRBJ2-3; the match to TRBD1 covers 9 bases. The junction had 9 bases not matched to a gene; V was cut back by 1 base and J by 6 bases. Germline CDR1 reads SGHDT; CDR2 reads YYEEEE. This CDR3 has 16 residues. CDR3 loop: CASSLRTGGILDTQYF. The CDR3 DNA reads TGTGCCAGCAGCTTGAGAACAGGGGGCATACTCGATACGCAGTATTTT.

The V call is TRBV29-1, the J call TRBJ2-7; the match to TRBD2 covers 9 bases. CDR3 length equals 14 residues. Germline-derived CDR1 and CDR2 are SQVTM and ANQGSEA. Trimming at V came to 0 bases and at J to 2 bases, leaving 2 bases not matched to a gene. The CDR3 DNA is TGCAGCGTTGAAGAGGTAGCGGGAGCCTACGAGCAGTACTTC. Amino acid sequence: CSVEEVAGAYEQYF.

This chain joins TRBV28 and TRBJ2-3, with 16 bases identical to TRBD2. The germline CDR1 and CDR2 sequences are MDHEN and SYDVKM. This CDR3 has 16 residues. The ends lost 6 bases at V and 5 bases at J; junction bases unmatched: 5. CDR3 nucleotide sequence: TGTGCCAGCAGACGGGGACTAGCGGGAGGGAAAGATACGCAGTATTTT. Its protein is CASRRGLAGGKDTQYF.

The CDR3 DNA is TGTGCCAGCAAACCTAGTAACTATGGCTACACCTTC. Translating it yields CASKPSNYGYTF. V gene TRBV5-5 combines with J gene TRBJ1-2; no clear D. Germline V CDR1 and CDR2: SGHKS, YYEKEE (reference sequence). V shed 6 bases and J shed 1 base, with 7 bases lying between them. CDR3 size: 12 residues.

CDR3 bases: TGTGCCAGCAGCTCCGAGAATGAAAAACTGTTTTTT. Its translation is CASSSENEKLFF. This sequence joins TRBV7-9 and TRBJ1-4, with D unclear. There are 12 residues in the CDR3. Looked up from germline, CDR1 is SEHNR and CDR2 is FQNEAQ (reference sequence). V lost 4 bases, J lost 5 bases, and 5 bases lay in between.

The chain carries TRBV5-6 and TRBJ1-2, with a tentative D call TRBD1 (6 bases). Trimming removed 0 bases at V and 8 bases at J, with 20 bases between. Germline CDR1 SGHDT, CDR2 YYEEEE. This CDR3 comprises 16 residues. The CDR3 region has the DNA TGTGCCAGCAGCTTGGACAGGGTAGTACCTATTGGGGGCTACACCTTC. It translates to CASSLDRVVPIGGYTF. The complete variable domain, with remaining parts taken from reference TRBV5-6 and TRBJ1-2, reads DAGVTQSPTHLIKTRGQQVTLRCSPKSGHDTVSWYQQALGQGPQFIFQYYEEEERQRGNFPDRFSGHQFPNYSSELNVNALLLGDSALYLCASSLDRVVPIGGYTFGSGTRLTVV.

The gene calls are TRBV6-6 and TRBJ1-5, with TRBD1 matching 10 bases. V lost 5 bases and J lost 3; bases outside the gene matches: 4. CDR1 and CDR2 from the germline V gene are MNHNY and SVGAGI (reference sequence). The CDR3 is 15 residues long. The DNA for the CDR3 is TGTGCCAGCAGTAAGGACAGGGGGGCCAATCAGCCCCAGCATTTT. Translating it yields CASSKDRGANQPQHF.

This chain connects TRBV5-1 to TRBJ2-5, with D tentatively TRBD1 (5 bases). The CDR3 spans 15 residues. The germline V gene has CDR1 SGHRS and CDR2 YFSETQ. V shed 2 bases and J shed 5 bases, with 16 bases lying between them. The CDR3 DNA sequence: TGCGCCAGCAGCTTAACAGGACCTGGTACCGAGACCCAGTACTTC. It yields the protein CASSLTGPGTETQYF. Full variable domain (missing parts from reference TRBV5-1 and TRBJ2-5): KAGVTQTPRYLIKTRGQQVTLSCSPISGHRSVSWYQQTPGQGLQFLFEYFSETQRNKGNFPGRFSGRQFSNSRSEMNVSTLELGDSALYLCASSLTGPGTETQYFGPGTRLLVL.

The chain is built from TRBV5-4 and TRBJ2-1; D ambiguous. The ends were cut back, 0 bases at V and 8 bases at J, with 9 bases in the middle. This CDR3 is 13 amino acids long. Per germline, CDR1 SGHNT and CDR2 YYREEE (reference sequence). CDR3 sequence (DNA): TGTGCCAGCAGCTTGGGGGTAGCCGATGAGCAGTTCTTC. Protein: CASSLGVADEQFF.

V is TRBV25-1 and J is TRBJ1-5; a weak D match, TRBD1 (5 bases). Per the germline V gene, CDR1 is MGHDK and CDR2 is SYGVNS. This CDR3 is built from 15 residues. V was pared by 4 bases and J by 0 bases, with 10 bases between. The CDR3 sequence is CASSVSGNSNQPQHF. In DNA, the CDR3 is TGTGCCAGCAGTGTTTCAGGGAATAGCAATCAGCCCCAGCATTTT.

This chain joins TRBV25-1 and TRBJ2-1; 7 positions match TRBD2. The V gene's germline CDR1 is MGHDK and CDR2 SYGVNS. This CDR3 region has 13 residues. Trimming took 3 bases from V and 12 from J; bases not matched to a gene: 8. This CDR3 reads CASSEGGSVGQFF. CDR3 coding DNA: TGTGCCAGCAGTGAGGGCGGGAGTGTAGGGCAGTTCTTC.

CDR3 loop: CASSVQGGNYEQYF. CDR3 coding DNA: TGTGCCAGCAGCGTACAGGGTGGCAACTACGAGCAGTACTTC. This chain uses TRBV5-5 with TRBJ2-7, with D possibly TRBD1 on 6 matching bases. The germline gives CDR1 SGHKS, CDR2 YYEKEE (reference sequence). V gave up 4 bases and J gave up 3 bases, with 14 bases separating them. This CDR3 has 14 amino acids.

The chain joins TRBV28 to TRBJ2-3; 9 bases are a match to TRBD1. The germline CDR1 and CDR2 sequences are MDHEN and SYDVKM. This CDR3 is built from 15 residues. Unmatched junction bases numbered 4, after V lost 6 bases and J lost 0 bases. In DNA, the CDR3 is TGTGCCAGCAGACTAGGACAGGGGAGCACAGATACGCAGTATTTT. Protein: CASRLGQGSTDTQYF. Using reference TRBV28 and TRBJ2-3 for the parts outside the CDR3, the full variable domain is DVKVTQSSRYLVKRTGEKVFLECVQDMDHENMFWYRQDPGLGLRLIYFSYDVKMKEKGDIPEGYSVSREKKERFSLILESASTNQTSMYLCASRLGQGSTDTQYFGPGTRLTVL.